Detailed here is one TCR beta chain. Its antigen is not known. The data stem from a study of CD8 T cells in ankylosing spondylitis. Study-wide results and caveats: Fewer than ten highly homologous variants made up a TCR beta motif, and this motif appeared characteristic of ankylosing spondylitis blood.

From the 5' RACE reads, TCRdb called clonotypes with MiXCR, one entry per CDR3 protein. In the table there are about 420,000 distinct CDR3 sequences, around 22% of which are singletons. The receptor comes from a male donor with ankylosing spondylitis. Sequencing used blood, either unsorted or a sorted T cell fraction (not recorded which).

Here the CDR3 reads CASNPLGETQYF. The CDR3, as DNA: TGTGCCAGCAACCCCTTGGGAGAGACCCAGTACTTC. The gene calls are TRBV28 and TRBJ2-5; no firm D call. The CDR3 loop spans 12 amino acids. The germline gives CDR1 MDHEN, CDR2 SYDVKM. V was shortened by 7 bases and J by 4 bases, with 10 bases between the two germline ends.